Listed below are T cell receptor beta chains from one sample, sequenced in a study of T cell responses to AZD1222 COVID-19 vaccine. Clones were read by immunoSEQ multiplex PCR, and TCRdb kept only the in-frame ones, dropping some. The table records 130,000 to 150,000 clones, 85% to 95% of them present only once. The material sequenced was peripheral blood, taken after recovery from COVID-19. Every receptor here comes from an adult who had recovered from COVID-19. CDR3s include the opening cysteine and the closing phenylalanine or tryptophan. The order of the fields is CDR3 DNA, CDR3 protein, V gene, clone size, D gene, J gene. The D gene is left open where the match is weak. The listing skips clone size in some rows; elsewhere it reads once, few, many or a size class.

TGCGCCAGCAGCCGTCGGACCGGGGACAAGGAAAAACTGTTTTTT CASSRRTGDKEKLFF TRBV5-1 - - TRBJ1-4
TGTGCCAGCAGCCCAGGGACAGCTGGGGCCAACGTCCTGACTTTC CASSPGTAGANVLTF TRBV7-9 - TRBD1 TRBJ2-6
TGTGCCAGCAGCGTAGGTGGACTAGCGGGACCTGGGGCCTACGAGCAGTACTTC CASSVGGLAGPGAYEQYF TRBV9 - TRBD2 TRBJ2-7
TGTGCCTGGAGTGTATCTAGCGGGAGGGCTAACGGGGAGCTGTTTTTT CAWSVSSGRANGELFF TRBV30 - TRBD2 TRBJ2-2
TGTGCCAGCAGCTTTGTCGGCGGGGAGCTGTTTTTT CASSFVGGELFF TRBV13 - - TRBJ2-2
TGCGCCAGCAGCCAGTCGGGACAGTCCCAAGAGACCCAGTACTTC CASSQSGQSQETQYF TRBV4-1 - TRBD1 TRBJ2-5
TGTGCCAGCAGTTCCCAACCCTCAGGGTTACCTAATGAAAAACTGTTTTTT CASSSQPSGLPNEKLFF TRBV28 - - TRBJ1-4
TGTGCCAGCAGTGAAAAAACGCCCTGGAGTCTCACCGGGGAGCTGTTTTTT CASSEKTPWSLTGELFF TRBV6-1 - - TRBJ2-2
TGTGCCAGCAGCTCCGGGACTAAGCAGTATTTT CASSSGTKQYF TRBV5-6 - TRBD2 TRBJ2-3
TGTGCCAGCAGAGGTTATACAGGCGAGTCACCCCTCCACTTT CASRGYTGESPLHF TRBV28 - - TRBJ1-6
TGTGCCATCAGTGAAGAGGCCGTGGGGACTGAAGCTTTCTTT CAISEEAVGTEAFF TRBV10-3 few - TRBJ1-1
TGTGCCTGGAGGGAGACAGGGCCCTATGGCTACACCTTC CAWRETGPYGYTF TRBV30 - TRBD1 TRBJ1-2
TGTGCCAGAAGCTTGGTTATAAAGCCCTTTAATGAAAAACTGTTTTTT CARSLVIKPFNEKLFF TRBV5-3 - - TRBJ1-4
TGTGCCAGCAAAGCACAGGGTAATTCACCCCTCCACTTT CASKAQGNSPLHF TRBV27 - - TRBJ1-6
TGTGCCAGCACAAGGTTGATCTCTGGAAACACCATATATTTT CASTRLISGNTIYF TRBV28 - - TRBJ1-3
TGTGCCAGCAGCCCCAGAACTAGCGGGGGGGCCCAGTACTTC CASSPRTSGGAQYF TRBV7-6 - TRBD2 TRBJ2-5
TGTGCCAGTCTCCCCCCGGCGGGGAGAGCTTTCTTT CASLPPAGRAFF TRBV28 - - TRBJ1-1
TGTGCCAGTGGACTAGCGGGAGTAGGTGAGCAGTTCTTC CASGLAGVGEQFF TRBV19 - TRBD2 TRBJ2-1
TGTGCCAGCAGCCAAGAGCTAGCGGGATTAAAAGAGCAGTACTTC CASSQELAGLKEQYF TRBV3-1/TRBV3-2 - TRBD2 TRBJ2-7
TGCGCCAGCAGCCAACTCAAGGGACTAGCGGGAGACTACGAGCAGTACTTC CASSQLKGLAGDYEQYF TRBV5-1 - TRBD2 TRBJ2-7
TGTGCCAGCAGTGATGTGGGGTTCTCTGGGGCCAACGTCCTGACTTTC CASSDVGFSGANVLTF TRBV6-1 - - TRBJ2-6
TGTGCCAGCAGCCAATTCGGCCAGGGGAGTAATGAGCAGTTCTTC CASSQFGQGSNEQFF TRBV4-2 - - TRBJ2-1
TGTGCCTGGAGTGTACGGAACACTGAAGCTTTCTTT CAWSVRNTEAFF TRBV30 - - TRBJ1-1
TGTGCCAGCAGCCAAGGGGAACGGACCCAGTACTTC CASSQGERTQYF TRBV3-1/TRBV3-2 - - TRBJ2-5
TGTGCCAGCAGCTTAAGTGAGGGCAATCAGCCCCAGCATTTT CASSLSEGNQPQHF TRBV7-9 - - TRBJ1-5
TGCGCCAGCAGCCAGGGACAGGGGGAATACAATGAGCAGTTCTTC CASSQGQGEYNEQFF TRBV4-1 - TRBD1 TRBJ2-1
TGTGCCTGCCCGAACAGAAGACCTAACTATGGCTACACCTTC CACPNRRPNYGYTF TRBV30 - - TRBJ1-2
TGTGCCAGCAGCTTGGGGGCCCAGGGCTCTGGAAACACCATATATTTT CASSLGAQGSGNTIYF TRBV5-6 - - TRBJ1-3
TGTGCCAGTAGTATAGCCCGGACAGGGTCGAATCAGCCCCAGCATTTT CASSIARTGSNQPQHF TRBV19 - TRBD1 TRBJ1-5
TGTGCCACCAGTGATTTTAACAGGGATCTCTCCTACGAGCAGTACTTC CATSDFNRDLSYEQYF TRBV24-1 - - TRBJ2-7
TGTGCCAGCAGTTTGGGAGGTACAGTGGGGGCGGGAGAAAAACTGTTTTTT CASSLGGTVGAGEKLFF TRBV28 - - TRBJ1-4